A single sample gave rise to the 12 T cell receptor beta chains below, sequenced in a study of blood T cells in healthy people across ages. Next came a second PCR, run for 7 to 11 cycles, which used a sample-barcoded 5' primer along with a J-beta primer mix. Each CDR3 protein gets one entry after TCRdb re-called the 5' RACE reads with MiXCR. This table has roughly 1.9 million distinct CDR3 sequences, about two fifths appearing once. Sequencing was performed on blood. These receptors came from a human donor in good health.

J is TRBJ1-5 and V is TRBV12-5; 7 nucleotides line up with TRBD1. J lost 4 bases, V lost 1 base, and 1 base had no gene match. The CDR3 spans 14 residues. CDR1 is LGHNT, CDR2 FRNRAP, per germline. The CDR3 reads CASGLGQGNQPQHF. In nucleotides, the CDR3 is TGTGCTAGTGGTTTGGGACAGGGAAATCAGCCCCAGCATTTT.

This chain links TRBV4-3 with TRBJ1-2, with TRBD1 identical over 7 bases. The V segment lost 0 bases and the J segment 5 bases; nucleotides outside the gene matches: 3. The CDR3 is made up of 14 amino acids. CDR1 is LGHNA and CDR2 is YSLEER in the germline V gene. The CDR3 loop reads CASSQDDRAYGYTF. CDR3 nucleotide sequence: TGCGCCAGCAGCCAAGATGACAGGGCTTATGGCTACACCTTC.

V gene TRBV12-3 or TRBV12-4 combines with J gene TRBJ1-5; D is undetermined. V shed 3 bases and J shed 7 bases, with 13 bases lying between them. The CDR3 length is 14 residues. The CDR3 reads CASSFGVSEQPQHF. DNA of the CDR3: TGTGCCAGCAGTTTCGGGGTGTCGGAGCAGCCCCAGCATTTT.

This clonotype was detected many times. The chain has TRBV9 and TRBJ2-1, with D perhaps TRBD2 (6 bases). CDR3 size: 15 residues. Germline V lookup: CDR1 SGDLS, CDR2 YYNGEE. V was cut by 0 bases and J by 1 base, with 8 bases left in between. The CDR3 here is CASSVDGGSYNEQFF. CDR3 coding DNA: TGTGCCAGCAGCGTAGATGGGGGGTCCTACAATGAGCAGTTCTTC.

The V call is TRBV12-3 or TRBV12-4, the J call TRBJ1-4, with D unclear. V lost 5 bases, J lost 4 bases, and 11 bases lay in between. There are 14 residues in the CDR3. The CDR3 spells CASSRGRSNEKLFF. The CDR3, as DNA: TGTGCCAGCAGTAGAGGACGGAGTAATGAAAAACTGTTTTTT.

The sample holds a few counts of this clonotype. V is TRBV24-1 and J is TRBJ2-1; possibly TRBD2 for D (5 bases). CDR1 KGHDR and CDR2 SFDVKD come from the germline V gene. V lost 4 bases to trimming and J lost 7 bases, with 10 bases between them. The CDR3 loop spans 13 amino acids. The DNA for the CDR3 is TGTGCCACCAGTGACCCCCCGGGGAATGAGCAGTTCTTC. Translating gives CATSDPPGNEQFF.

V gene TRBV29-1 combines with J gene TRBJ2-1; the D is unclear. V lost 1 base, J lost 0 bases, and 16 bases lay in between. Germline V gives CDR1 SQVTM, CDR2 ANQGSEA. The CDR3 length is 17 residues. CDR3 sequence: CSVEALPGAHSYNEQFF. CDR3 DNA: TGCAGCGTTGAAGCTCTCCCGGGCGCGCACTCCTACAATGAGCAGTTCTTC.

This clonotype appeared a few times. The CDR3 region is CSARDVFAGGRYEQYF. CDR3 bases: TGCAGTGCTAGAGATGTCTTTGCGGGGGGGCGGTACGAGCAGTACTTC. The chain links TRBV20-1 to TRBJ2-7; TRBD2 matches 9 bases. The CDR3 runs 16 residues. Germline V gene sequence: CDR1 DFQATT, CDR2 SNEGSKA (reference sequence). Trimming took 0 bases from V and 4 from J; bases not matched to a gene: 10.

V gene TRBV7-9 combines with J gene TRBJ2-1; TRBD1 aligns across 7 bases. With 1 base clipped from V and 9 bases from J, the junction kept 9 bases outside the gene matches. CDR1 and CDR2 from the germline V gene are SEHNR and FQNEAQ (reference sequence). The CDR3 covers 15 residues. The CDR3 region has the DNA TGTGCCAGCAGCTTAGACAGACAGGGTTCCATTGAGCAGTTCTTC. Its protein product is CASSLDRQGSIEQFF.

To note about this clonotype: The limits of the CDR3 on the DNA are not certain, so only TCRdb's listed CDR3 is given. The J gene is TRBJ2-6, the V gene TRBV9. Germline loops: CDR1 SGDLS, CDR2 YYNGEE. The CDR3 is 15 residues long, counting both termini. The CDR3 sequence is CASSVVAAGANVRTF.

This chain joins TRBV24-1 and TRBJ2-1; 7 nucleotides agree with TRBD2. The germline V gene has CDR1 KGHDR and CDR2 SFDVKD. Trimming at V came to 0 bases and at J to 1 base, leaving 8 bases not matched to a gene. CDR3 length: 18 residues. The CDR3 region is CATSDLGGGRESYNEQFF. The CDR3 nucleotides read TGTGCCACCAGTGATTTGGGTGGAGGGAGGGAATCCTACAATGAGCAGTTCTTC.

The chain is built from TRBV3-1 and TRBJ1-2; TRBD1 might be the D (5 bases). The CDR3 is 14 residues long. V shed 3 bases and J shed 8 bases, with 16 bases lying between them. Germline lookup yields CDR1 LGHDT and CDR2 YNNKEL (reference sequence). In DNA form, the CDR3 reads TGTGCCAGCAGCCACCGCGACACAGGACAAGGCTACACCTTC. Translation: CASSHRDTGQGYTF.